What follows are 7 T cell receptor beta chains derived from one specimen sequenced in a study of immune evolution from preneoplasia to lung adenocarcinoma (dated by TCRdb to the early 2020s). Library method: the immunoSEQ multiplex PCR assay. TCRdb re-hosts the immuneACCESS table, in-frame sequences only. Its copies lack some clones; in the studies checked, an unresolved V gene accounts for under half of them, and the cause for the rest is not known. Within this sample are 25,000 to 30,000 clones, with just under 75% of them counted one time only. 5.5% to 6% of the sample goes to the ten largest clones. The sample was FFPE invasive lung adenocarcinoma tissue. Explained via the paper, the cell subset or site label denotes: frankly invasive lung adenocarcinoma (ADC). The receptors were gathered from a person in their sixties or seventies with invasive lung adenocarcinoma. Some clones in this sample may be carry-over from other donors' samples.

This chain connects TRBV19 to TRBJ2-3, with 8 positions matching TRBD1. CDR3 size: 15 residues. Germline CDR1 is LNHDA and CDR2 is SQIVND (reference sequence). Losses at the gene ends were 5 bases for V and 7 bases for J; bases not matched to a gene: 11. The CDR3 coding sequence is TGTGCCAGTAGTCCGTTAGGACAGGGCGGCAATACGCAGTATTTT. Its translation: CASSPLGQGGNTQYF.

The chain couples TRBV19 to TRBJ2-5; 7 positions match TRBD1. The CDR3 totals 14 residues. Per the germline V gene, CDR1 is LNHDA and CDR2 is SQIVND (reference sequence). V shed 4 bases and J 5 bases; nucleotides not matched to a gene: 7. CDR3 residues: CASSTRTGIETQYF. In DNA form, the CDR3 reads TGTGCCAGTAGTACCAGGACAGGAATTGAGACCCAGTACTTC.

This clone was seen only a few times. The chain couples TRBV28 to TRBJ2-1; TRBD2 agrees at 7 bases. CDR3 length: 14 residues. The ends lost 4 bases at V and 3 bases at J; junction bases unmatched: 3. Germline values: CDR1 MDHEN, CDR2 SYDVKM. DNA of the CDR3: TGTGCCAGCAGTTCTAGCGGAGTCTACAATGAGCAGTTCTTC. Amino acids: CASSSSGVYNEQFF.

This clone was seen a few times. The CDR3 reads CASLGGTALGTDTQYF. DNA of the CDR3: TGTGCCAGCCTCGGGGGGACAGCCTTGGGCACAGATACGCAGTATTTT. This rearrangement joins TRBV19 to TRBJ2-3, with D tentatively TRBD1 or TRBD2 (7 bases each). Trimming cost V 9 bases and J 1 base, with 20 bases left between them. This CDR3 spans 16 amino acids. Germline CDR1 is LNHDA and CDR2 is SQIVND (reference sequence). Filled out from reference TRBV19 and TRBJ2-3, the complete variable domain reads DGGITQSPKYLFRKEGQNVTLSCEQNLNHDAMYWYRQDPGQGLRLIYYSQIVNDFQKGDIAEGYSVSREKKESFPLTVTSAQKNPTAFYLCASLGGTALGTDTQYFGPGTRLTVL.

The chain has TRBV5-1 and TRBJ2-3, with 10 positions matching TRBD2. Germline trimming cut 0 bases from V and 4 bases from J; bases unmatched to any gene: 5. CDR3 length: 16 amino acids. Germline V lookup: CDR1 SGHRS, CDR2 YFSETQ. CDR3 sequence reads: CASSLVASGSADTQYF. The CDR3 DNA follows: TGCGCCAGCAGCTTGGTGGCTAGCGGGAGTGCAGATACGCAGTATTTT.

This clone has more than one count but fewer than ten. The rearrangement uses TRBV7-3 and TRBJ2-2, with 8 bases fitting TRBD2. The CDR3 is 16 residues long. V lost 2 bases and J lost 4; bases outside the gene matches: 6. Germline V lookup: CDR1 SGHTA, CDR2 FQGTGA. DNA for the CDR3: TGTGCCAGCAGCTTACGGAGCGGGAGTAGCACCGGGGAGCTGTTTTTT. Amino acid sequence: CASSLRSGSSTGELFF. Drawing the rest from reference TRBV7-3 and TRBJ2-2, the complete variable domain is GAGVSQTPSNKVTEKGKYVELRCDPISGHTALYWYRQSLGQGPEFLIYFQGTGAADDSGLPNDRFFAVRPEGSVSTLKIQRTERGDSAVYLCASSLRSGSSTGELFFGEGSRLTVL.

To note about this clone: At the DNA level, this CDR3 is encoded by other sequences in the same sample as well. CDR3: CASSFQNYEQYF. DNA for the CDR3: TGTGCCAGCAGTTTCCAAAACTACGAGCAGTACTTC. The gene calls are TRBV28 and TRBJ2-7, with unresolved D. Deletions cut 3 bases from V and 3 bases from J, with 6 bases between. The CDR3 sequence is 12 residues long. Per germline, CDR1 MDHEN and CDR2 SYDVKM.